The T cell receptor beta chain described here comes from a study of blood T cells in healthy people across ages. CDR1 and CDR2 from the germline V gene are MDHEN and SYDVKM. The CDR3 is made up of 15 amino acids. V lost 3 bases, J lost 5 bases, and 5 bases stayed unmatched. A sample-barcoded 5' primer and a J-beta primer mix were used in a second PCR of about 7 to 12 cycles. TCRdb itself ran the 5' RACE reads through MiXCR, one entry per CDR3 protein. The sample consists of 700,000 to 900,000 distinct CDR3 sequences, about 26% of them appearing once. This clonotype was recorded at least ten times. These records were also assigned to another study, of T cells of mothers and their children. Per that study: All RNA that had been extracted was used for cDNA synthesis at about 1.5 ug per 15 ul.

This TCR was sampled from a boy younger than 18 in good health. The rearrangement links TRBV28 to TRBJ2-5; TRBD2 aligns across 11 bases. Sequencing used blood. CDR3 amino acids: CASSFSGGALETQYF. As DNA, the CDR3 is TGTGCCAGCAGTTTTAGCGGGGGGGCCCTGGAGACCCAGTACTTC. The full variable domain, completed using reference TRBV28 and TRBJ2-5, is DVKVTQSSRYLVKRTGEKVFLECVQDMDHENMFWYRQDPGLGLRLIYFSYDVKMKEKGDIPEGYSVSREKKERFSLILESASTNQTSMYLCASSFSGGALETQYFGPGTRLLVL.